The 15 T cell receptor beta chains reported below all come from one sample, sequenced in a study of PD-L1 blockade in urothelial cancer. Time point noted: peripheral blood 6 weeks after treatment start. Some clones are missing from TCRdb's copy, which holds only in-frame ones; the method was immunoSEQ multiplex PCR. Altogether about 120,000 clones are present, approximately 90% being singletons, with the ten largest covering 1.5% to 2%. The input for sequencing was PBMCs, taken around atezolizumab (anti-PD-L1) treatment. These receptors all come from a man aged 55-75 years with urothelial cancer.

This rearrangement joins TRBV6-1 to TRBJ2-7; 7 bases map to TRBD1. The germline CDR1 and CDR2 sequences are MNHNS and SASEGT. The CDR3 extends over 15 amino acids. Trimming at V came to 7 bases and at J to 0 bases, leaving 9 bases not matched to a gene. The DNA for the CDR3 is TGTGCCAGCACCTTAACAGGGGTTCTCTCCTACGAGCAGTACTTC. This encodes CASTLTGVLSYEQYF.

The V gene is TRBV5-1, the J gene TRBJ2-7, with 11 bases lining up with TRBD1. The CDR3 consists of 14 residues. The V segment lost 5 bases and the J segment 5 bases; nucleotides outside the gene matches: 6. From germline, CDR1 is SGHRS and CDR2 YFSETQ. The CDR3 is CASSFGQGAHEQYF. The CDR3 bases are TGCGCCAGCAGTTTCGGACAGGGGGCCCACGAGCAGTACTTC.

The V and J genes are TRBV7-2 and TRBJ2-7; 8 bases match TRBD2. Germline CDR1 is SGHTA and CDR2 is FQGNSA. V gave up 6 bases and J gave up 6 bases; unmatched junction bases: 7. The CDR3 extends over 13 amino acids. The CDR3 region is CASRLLAGGEQYF. The CDR3, as DNA: TGTGCCAGCAGACTACTGGCGGGGGGCGAGCAGTACTTC.

This chain uses TRBV7-3 with TRBJ2-3, with TRBD2 identical over 13 bases. The length of the CDR3 is 16 residues. With V trimmed by 5 bases and J by 7 bases, 9 bases remained unmatched. CDR1 and CDR2 from the germline V gene are SGHTA and FQGTGA. The DNA of the CDR3 is TGTGCCAGCAGCCCCCGACTGACTAGCGGGAGGAATACGCAGTATTTT. Its protein product is CASSPRLTSGRNTQYF.

The V gene is TRBV6-1, the J gene TRBJ1-1; D not resolved. V was cut by 8 bases and J by 2 bases, with 15 bases left in between. Germline values: CDR1 MNHNS, CDR2 SASEGT. The CDR3 spans 14 residues. The CDR3 DNA reads as TGTGCCAGCCTAGGTGGGAGAATAAACACTGAAGCTTTCTTT. Translation gives CASLGGRINTEAFF.

This chain links TRBV7-2 with TRBJ1-5; maybe TRBD1 (5 bases). Germline CDR1 reads SGHTA; CDR2 reads FQGNSA. The CDR3 consists of 15 residues. Trimming took 4 bases from V and 1 from J, leaving 11 bases between them. CDR3 nucleotide sequence: TGTGCCAGCAGCTCCAGGGTAGGGAGCAATCAGCCCCAGCATTTT. Protein product: CASSSRVGSNQPQHF.

V and J are TRBV7-2 and TRBJ1-2; D not resolved. The ends were cut back, 4 bases at V and 6 bases at J, with 15 bases in the middle. Per the germline V gene, CDR1 is SGHTA and CDR2 is FQGNSA. The CDR3 contains 14 residues. The CDR3 DNA is TGTGCCAGCAGCTCATCTACGGAGTGGGATGGCTACACCTTC. Protein product: CASSSSTEWDGYTF.

The chain has TRBV7-8 and TRBJ1-2; 8 bases are shared with TRBD1. CDR3 length: 17 residues. CDR1 SGHVS and CDR2 FQNEAQ come from the germline V gene. After removal of 5 bases from V and 4 bases from J, the junction contained 15 bases not matched to a gene. This CDR3 reads CASSTRTGSREGYGYTF. The CDR3, as DNA: TGTGCCAGCAGCACACGGACAGGGTCTCGCGAAGGCTATGGCTACACCTTC.

This clone was observed a single time. The CDR3 bases are TGCGCCAGCAAAAGGGGGACAACGGGACTAGCGGGTAAAGATACGCAGTATTTT. As protein: CASKRGTTGLAGKDTQYF. The V call is TRBV23-1, the J call TRBJ2-3, with 12 nucleotides matching TRBD2. TRBV23-1 qualifies as an ORF whose function is uncertain. The V gene end was trimmed by 7 bases and the J gene end by 5 bases; junction bases not matched to a gene: 16. The CDR3 has 18 residues.

The chain has TRBV5-4 and TRBJ2-7; maybe TRBD2 (6 bases). CDR1 SGHNT and CDR2 YYREEE come from the germline V gene (reference sequence). The CDR3 is 14 residues long. Trimming removed 2 bases at V and 5 bases at J, with 14 bases between. The CDR3 sequence is CASSFTAGRNEQYF. The CDR3 coding sequence is TGTGCCAGCAGCTTTACCGCAGGGAGGAACGAGCAGTACTTC.

The chain uses TRBV5-1 and TRBJ2-1, with D possibly matching TRBD2 (6 bases). This CDR3 contains 14 residues. V was shortened by 3 bases and J by 4 bases, with 11 bases between the two germline ends. CDR1 SGHRS and CDR2 YFSETQ come from the germline V gene. The CDR3 here is CASSSRDFYNEQFF. CDR3 bases: TGCGCCAGCAGCTCCCGGGACTTTTACAATGAGCAGTTCTTC.

The chain joins TRBV28 to TRBJ1-5, with D perhaps matching TRBD1 (6 bases). Germline V gene sequence: CDR1 MDHEN, CDR2 SYDVKM. The CDR3 loop spans 13 amino acids. The V end lost 10 bases, the J end lost 4 bases, and 14 bases lay between the germline ends. The CDR3 coding sequence is TGTGCCACCTGCAGGGGCCCTAATCAGCCCCAGCATTTT. Amino acids: CATCRGPNQPQHF.

The chain is built from TRBV19 and TRBJ1-5; TRBD1 is a possible D gene (5 bases). Germline values: CDR1 LNHDA, CDR2 SQIVND (reference sequence). Between the trimmed V and J ends, which lost 7 bases and 7 bases, there was a span of 26 bases. This CDR3 region has 17 residues. CDR3 in amino acids: CASIPSKGQGIDQPQHF. CDR3 DNA sequence: TGTGCCAGTATACCTTCCAAAGGGCAGGGTATAGACCAGCCCCAGCATTTT.

The V gene is TRBV19, the J gene TRBJ1-5, with TRBD1 matching 12 bases. Germline assignment: CDR1 LNHDA and CDR2 SQIVND (reference sequence). The CDR3 loop spans 14 amino acids. V trimming: 5 bases; J trimming: 6 bases; junction bases outside the gene matches: 2. The CDR3 here is CASSGDRGRQPQHF. CDR3 in DNA: TGTGCCAGTAGTGGGGACAGGGGGCGTCAGCCCCAGCATTTT.

This clone was recorded once. The rearrangement links TRBV15 to TRBJ1-2, with 7 nucleotides matching TRBD1. The J segment lost 8 bases and the V segment lost 1 base, leaving 13 bases of the junction unmatched. The CDR3 spans 16 residues. The V gene's germline CDR1 is LNHNV and CDR2 YYDKDF (reference sequence). CDR3 sequence: CATSRALGGAVKGYTF. The CDR3 DNA is TGTGCCACCAGCAGAGCATTAGGGGGCGCAGTAAAAGGCTACACCTTC.